This T cell receptor beta chain appears in the sequencing data of a study of OX40 agonist ivuxolimab in advanced cancers. Overall study: A mean age of roughly 66 years, range roughly 23 to 79, was recorded, and 70% to 85% were male.

Produced via immunoSEQ multiplex PCR; TCRdb's table is partial and in-frame only. The data contain roughly 49,000 clones, 88% of them singletons. Notes on this clone: Its antigen is unidentified.

The CDR3 covers 16 residues. V lost 5 bases and J lost 3, with 17 bases in between. Germline assignment: CDR1 LNHDA and CDR2 SQIVND (reference sequence). Study-wide findings and caveats: Among patients with partial responses at 0.1-3.0 mg/kg, clonal expansion was among the lowest. The specificity for antigen of the expanded peripheral T cells was not determined. Blood T cells, both CD4+ and CD8+, expanded clonally by week 6 at 0.1 to 3.0 mg/kg.

The sequenced sample was CD4+ or CD8+ T cells sorted from blood, obtained in a trial of the OX40 agonist ivuxolimab. The clonotype originates from an adult with an advanced solid tumor such as melanoma, head and neck, liver or kidney cancer. J is TRBJ1-5 and V is TRBV19; perhaps TRBD1 as D (6 bases). The CDR3 spells CASSPGTTFNNQPQHF. The DNA of the CDR3 is TGTGCCAGTAGTCCAGGGACAACATTTAACAATCAGCCCCAGCATTTT.